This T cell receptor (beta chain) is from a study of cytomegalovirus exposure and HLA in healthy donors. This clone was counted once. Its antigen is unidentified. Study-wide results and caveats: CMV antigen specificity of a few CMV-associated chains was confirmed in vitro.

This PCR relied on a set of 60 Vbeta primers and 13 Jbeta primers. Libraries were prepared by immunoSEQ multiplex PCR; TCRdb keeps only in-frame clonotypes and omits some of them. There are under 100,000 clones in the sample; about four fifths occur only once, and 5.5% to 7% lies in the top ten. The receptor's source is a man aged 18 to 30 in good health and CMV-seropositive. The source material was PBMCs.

The CDR3 nucleotides are TGTGCCAGCAGCTTAGTGTTTGGGCAGGGCTACGAGCAGTACTTC. As protein: CASSLVFGQGYEQYF. The chain links TRBV7-2 to TRBJ2-7, with a tentative D call TRBD1 (5 bases). Trimming took off 1 base at V and 3 bases at J, with 13 bases between the two ends. Germline V gene sequence: CDR1 SGHTA, CDR2 FQGNSA. This CDR3 spans 15 amino acids.